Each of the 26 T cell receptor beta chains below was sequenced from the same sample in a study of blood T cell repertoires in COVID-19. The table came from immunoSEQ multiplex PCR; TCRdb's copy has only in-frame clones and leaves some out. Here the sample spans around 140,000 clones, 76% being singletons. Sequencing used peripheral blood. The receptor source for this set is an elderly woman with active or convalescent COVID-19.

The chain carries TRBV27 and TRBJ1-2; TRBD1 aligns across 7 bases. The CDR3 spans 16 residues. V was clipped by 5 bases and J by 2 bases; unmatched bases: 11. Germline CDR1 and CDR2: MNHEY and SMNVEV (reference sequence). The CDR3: CASSPTLGRGNYGYTF. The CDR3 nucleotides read TGTGCCAGCAGTCCTACTTTGGGCAGGGGGAACTATGGCTACACCTTC.

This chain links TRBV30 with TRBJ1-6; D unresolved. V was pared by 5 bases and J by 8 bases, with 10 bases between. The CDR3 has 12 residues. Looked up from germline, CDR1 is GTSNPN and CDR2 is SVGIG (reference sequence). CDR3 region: CAWGGTDSPLHF. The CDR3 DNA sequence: TGTGCCTGGGGTGGTACGGATTCACCCCTCCACTTT.

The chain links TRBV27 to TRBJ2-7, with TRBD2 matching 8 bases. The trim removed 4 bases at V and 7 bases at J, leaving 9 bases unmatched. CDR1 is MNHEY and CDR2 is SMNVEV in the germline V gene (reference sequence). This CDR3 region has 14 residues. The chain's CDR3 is CASSSRTSSREQYF. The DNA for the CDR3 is TGTGCCAGCAGTTCCAGGACTAGCTCAAGAGAGCAGTACTTC.

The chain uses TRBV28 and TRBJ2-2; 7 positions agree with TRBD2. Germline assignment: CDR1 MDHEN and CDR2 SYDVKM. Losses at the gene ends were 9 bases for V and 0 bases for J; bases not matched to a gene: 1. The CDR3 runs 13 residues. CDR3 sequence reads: CASLAANTGELFF. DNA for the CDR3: TGTGCCAGTCTAGCGGCGAACACCGGGGAGCTGTTTTTT.

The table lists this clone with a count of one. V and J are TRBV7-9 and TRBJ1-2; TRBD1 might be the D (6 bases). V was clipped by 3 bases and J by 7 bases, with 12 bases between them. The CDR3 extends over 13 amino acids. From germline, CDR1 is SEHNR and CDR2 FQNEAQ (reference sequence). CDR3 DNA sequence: TGTGCCAGCAGCTTTTCAGGGGCTGGTGGCTACACCTTC. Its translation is CASSFSGAGGYTF.

CDR3: CASSTGLVQDGELFF. The CDR3, as DNA: TGCGCCAGCAGTACAGGGTTAGTTCAGGACGGGGAGCTGTTTTTT. This chain connects TRBV4-1 to TRBJ2-2; TRBD1 might be the D (6 bases). Germline V gives CDR1 MGHRA, CDR2 YSYEKL. V was trimmed by 6 bases and J by 7 bases, leaving 18 bases between them. CDR3 length: 15 amino acids.

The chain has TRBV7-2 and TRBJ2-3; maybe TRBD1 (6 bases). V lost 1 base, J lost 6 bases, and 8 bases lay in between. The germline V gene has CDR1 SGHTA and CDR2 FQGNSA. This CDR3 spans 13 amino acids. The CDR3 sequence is CASSLGRGDTQYF. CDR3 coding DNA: TGTGCCAGCAGCTTAGGTAGGGGGGATACGCAGTATTTT.

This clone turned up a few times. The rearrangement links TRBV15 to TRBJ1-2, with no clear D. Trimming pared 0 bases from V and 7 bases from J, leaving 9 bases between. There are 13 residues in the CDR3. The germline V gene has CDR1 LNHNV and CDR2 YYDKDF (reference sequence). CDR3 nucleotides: TGTGCCACCAGCAGAGAGGGCCGGGGTGGCTACACCTTC. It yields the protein CATSREGRGGYTF.

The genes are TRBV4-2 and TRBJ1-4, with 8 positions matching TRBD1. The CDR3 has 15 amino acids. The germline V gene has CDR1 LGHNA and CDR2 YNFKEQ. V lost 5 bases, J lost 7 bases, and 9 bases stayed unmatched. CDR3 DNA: TGTGCCAGCAGCTCCTTCAGGGGGCTGGGTGAAAAACTGTTTTTT. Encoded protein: CASSSFRGLGEKLFF.

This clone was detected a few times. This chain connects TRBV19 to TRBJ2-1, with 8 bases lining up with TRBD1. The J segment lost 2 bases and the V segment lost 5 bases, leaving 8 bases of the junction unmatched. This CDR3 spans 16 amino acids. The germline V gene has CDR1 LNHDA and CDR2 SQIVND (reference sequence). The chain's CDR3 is CASSFPGTGAYNEQFF. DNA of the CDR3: TGTGCCAGTAGTTTTCCTGGGACAGGAGCCTACAATGAGCAGTTCTTC.

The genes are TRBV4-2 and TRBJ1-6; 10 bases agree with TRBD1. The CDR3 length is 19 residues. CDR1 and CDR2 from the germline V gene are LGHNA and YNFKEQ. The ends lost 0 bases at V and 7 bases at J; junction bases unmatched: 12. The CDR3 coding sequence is TGTGCCAGCAGCCAAGAGGGACCCTTGACAGGGGGCGAAAATTCACCCCTCCACTTT. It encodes CASSQEGPLTGGENSPLHF.

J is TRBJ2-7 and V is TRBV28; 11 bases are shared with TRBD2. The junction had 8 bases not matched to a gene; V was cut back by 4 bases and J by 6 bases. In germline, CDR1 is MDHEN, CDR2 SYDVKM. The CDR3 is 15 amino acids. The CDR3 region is CASSSSGGPGGEQYF. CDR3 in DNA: TGTGCCAGCAGTTCTAGCGGGGGGCCGGGGGGCGAGCAGTACTTC.

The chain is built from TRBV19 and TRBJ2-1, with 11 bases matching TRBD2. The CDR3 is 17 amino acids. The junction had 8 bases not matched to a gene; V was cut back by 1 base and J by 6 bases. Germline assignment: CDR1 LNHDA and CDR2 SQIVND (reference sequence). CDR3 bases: TGTGCCAGTAGTATAGCCCTCTTAGCGGGGGGGATCAATGAGCAGTTCTTC. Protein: CASSIALLAGGINEQFF.

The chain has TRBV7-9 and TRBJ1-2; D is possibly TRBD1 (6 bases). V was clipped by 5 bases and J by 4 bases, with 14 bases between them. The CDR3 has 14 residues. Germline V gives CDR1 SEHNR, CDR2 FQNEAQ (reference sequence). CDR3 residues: CASSGTGTIYGYTF. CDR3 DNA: TGTGCCAGCAGCGGAACCGGGACAATCTATGGCTACACCTTC. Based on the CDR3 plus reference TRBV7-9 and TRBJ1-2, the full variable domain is DTGVSQNPRHKITKRGQNVTFRCDPISEHNRLYWYRQTLGQGPEFLTYFQNEAQLEKSRLLSDRFSAERPKGSFSTLEIQRTEQGDSAMYLCASSGTGTIYGYTFGSGTRLTVV.

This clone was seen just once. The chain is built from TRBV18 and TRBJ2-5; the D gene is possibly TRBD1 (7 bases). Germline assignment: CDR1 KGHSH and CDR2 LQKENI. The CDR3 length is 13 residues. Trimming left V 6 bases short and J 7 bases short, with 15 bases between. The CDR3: CASSQGGVGTQYF. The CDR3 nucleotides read TGTGCCAGCTCCCAGGGGGGAGTCGGGACCCAGTACTTC.

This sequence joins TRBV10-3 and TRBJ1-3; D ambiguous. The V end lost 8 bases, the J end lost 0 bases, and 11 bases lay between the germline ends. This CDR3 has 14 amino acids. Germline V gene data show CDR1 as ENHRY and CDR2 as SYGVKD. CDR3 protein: CAIGKTSSGNTIYF. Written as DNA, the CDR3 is TGTGCCATCGGAAAGACTAGCTCTGGAAACACCATATATTTT.

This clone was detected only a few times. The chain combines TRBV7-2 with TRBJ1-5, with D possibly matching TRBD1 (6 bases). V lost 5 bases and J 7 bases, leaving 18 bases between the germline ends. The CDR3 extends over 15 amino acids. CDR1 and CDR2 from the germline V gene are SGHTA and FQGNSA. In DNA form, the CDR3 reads TGTGCCAGCAGCCCCGTGAGGGGGATGGGACAGCCCCAGCATTTT. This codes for CASSPVRGMGQPQHF.

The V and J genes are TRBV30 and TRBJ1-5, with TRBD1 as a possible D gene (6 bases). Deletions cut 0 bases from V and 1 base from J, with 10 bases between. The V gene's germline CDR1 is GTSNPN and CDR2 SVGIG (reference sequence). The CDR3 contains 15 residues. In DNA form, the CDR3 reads TGTGCCTGGAGTGTAACAGGGCAAAGCAATCAGCCCCAGCATTTT. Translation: CAWSVTGQSNQPQHF.

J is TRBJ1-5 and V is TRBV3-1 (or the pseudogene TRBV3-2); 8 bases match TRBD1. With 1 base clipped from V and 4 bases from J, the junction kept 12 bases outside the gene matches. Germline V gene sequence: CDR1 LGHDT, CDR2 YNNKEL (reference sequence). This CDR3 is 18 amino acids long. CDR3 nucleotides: TGTGCCAGCAGCCAAGGGACAGGGTTGATGGTTGGGAATCAGCCCCAGCATTTT. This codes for CASSQGTGLMVGNQPQHF.

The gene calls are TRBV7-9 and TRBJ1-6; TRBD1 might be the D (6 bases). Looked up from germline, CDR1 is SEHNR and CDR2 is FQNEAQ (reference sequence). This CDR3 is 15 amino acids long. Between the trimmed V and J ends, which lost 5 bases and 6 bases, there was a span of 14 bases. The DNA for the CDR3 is TGTGCCAGCAGCATACAGACAGGAGGTAATTCACCCCTCCACTTT. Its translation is CASSIQTGGNSPLHF.

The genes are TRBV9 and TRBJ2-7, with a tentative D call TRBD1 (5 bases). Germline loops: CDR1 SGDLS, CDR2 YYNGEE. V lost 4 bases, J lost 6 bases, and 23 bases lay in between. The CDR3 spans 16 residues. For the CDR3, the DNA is TGTGCCAGCAGCCCCCATTGGGGCAGACCACCGGGCGAGCAGTACTTC. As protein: CASSPHWGRPPGEQYF. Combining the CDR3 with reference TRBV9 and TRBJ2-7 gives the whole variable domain DSGVTQTPKHLITATGQRVTLRCSPRSGDLSVYWYQQSLDQGLQFLIQYYNGEERAKGNILERFSAQQFPDLHSELNLSSLELGDSALYFCASSPHWGRPPGEQYFGPGTRLTVT.

CDR3 residues: CASSYRDREDTGELFF. The CDR3, as DNA: TGTGCCAGCAGTTACCGGGACAGGGAAGACACCGGGGAGCTGTTTTTT. The V gene is TRBV28, the J gene TRBJ2-2, with 9 bases that match TRBD1. Germline values: CDR1 MDHEN, CDR2 SYDVKM. This CDR3 region has 16 residues. Trimming removed 4 bases from V and 3 bases from J; junction bases left unmatched: 6.

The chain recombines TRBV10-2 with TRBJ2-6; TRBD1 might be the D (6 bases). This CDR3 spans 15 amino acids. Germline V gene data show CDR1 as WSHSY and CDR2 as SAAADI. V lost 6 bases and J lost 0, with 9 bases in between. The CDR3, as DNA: TGCGCCAGCAGGGACAGAGGCTCTGGGGCCAACGTCCTGACTTTC. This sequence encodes CASRDRGSGANVLTF.

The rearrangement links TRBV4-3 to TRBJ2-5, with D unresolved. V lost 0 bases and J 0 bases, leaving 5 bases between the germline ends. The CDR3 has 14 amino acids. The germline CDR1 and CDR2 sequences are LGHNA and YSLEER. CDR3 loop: CASSQDGYQETQYF. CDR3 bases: TGCGCCAGCAGCCAAGACGGGTACCAAGAGACCCAGTACTTC.

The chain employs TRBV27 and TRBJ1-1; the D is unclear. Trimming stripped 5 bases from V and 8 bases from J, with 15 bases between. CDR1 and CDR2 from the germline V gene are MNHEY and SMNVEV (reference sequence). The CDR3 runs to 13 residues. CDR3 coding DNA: TGTGCCAGCAGTCCGCGGGCTTCCCGGGAAGCTTTCTTT. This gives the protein CASSPRASREAFF.

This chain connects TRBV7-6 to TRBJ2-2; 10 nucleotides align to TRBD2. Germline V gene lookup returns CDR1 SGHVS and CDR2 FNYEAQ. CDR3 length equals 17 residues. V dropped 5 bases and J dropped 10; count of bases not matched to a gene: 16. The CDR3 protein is CASSPSAGGGFFEELFF. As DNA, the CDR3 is TGTGCCAGCAGCCCATCAGCGGGGGGGGGTTTTTTTGAGGAGCTGTTTTTT.